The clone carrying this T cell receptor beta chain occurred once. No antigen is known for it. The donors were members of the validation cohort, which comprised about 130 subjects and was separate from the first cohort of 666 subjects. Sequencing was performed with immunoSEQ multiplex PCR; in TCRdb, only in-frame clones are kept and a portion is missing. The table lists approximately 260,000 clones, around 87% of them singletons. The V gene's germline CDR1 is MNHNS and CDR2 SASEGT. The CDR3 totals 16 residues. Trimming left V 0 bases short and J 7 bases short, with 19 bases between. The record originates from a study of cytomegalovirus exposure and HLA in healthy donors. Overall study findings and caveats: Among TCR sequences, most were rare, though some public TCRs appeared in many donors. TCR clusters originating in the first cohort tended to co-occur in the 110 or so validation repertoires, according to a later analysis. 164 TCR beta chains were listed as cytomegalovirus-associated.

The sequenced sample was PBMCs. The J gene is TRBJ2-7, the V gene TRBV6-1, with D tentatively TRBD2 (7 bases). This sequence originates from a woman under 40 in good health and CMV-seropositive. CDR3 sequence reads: CASSEALEGGAWEQYF. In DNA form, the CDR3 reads TGTGCCAGCAGTGAAGCCCTAGAAGGGGGGGCATGGGAGCAGTACTTC.